These 16 T cell receptor beta chains share one sample of origin, sequenced in a study of cytomegalovirus exposure and HLA in healthy donors. The PCR used 60 Vbeta and 13 Jbeta primers. Some clones are missing from TCRdb's copy, which holds only in-frame ones; the method was immunoSEQ multiplex PCR. Here the sample spans approximately 140,000 clones, about 76% being singletons. The specimen was PBMCs. Every receptor here comes from a human donor in good health.

The CDR3 protein is CASSFRDTSYEQYF. CDR3 DNA sequence: TGTGCCAGCAGTTTTCGGGATACCTCGTACGAGCAGTACTTC. The rearrangement joins TRBV27 to TRBJ2-7; perhaps TRBD2 as D (5 bases). Trimming took off 3 bases at V and 4 bases at J, with 13 bases between the two ends. The CDR3 runs to 14 residues. CDR1 is MNHEY and CDR2 is SMNVEV in the germline V gene (reference sequence).

The chain has TRBV27 and TRBJ2-7, with TRBD2 identical over 10 bases. Germline-derived CDR1 and CDR2 are MNHEY and SMNVEV (reference sequence). CDR3 length equals 15 residues. V lost 5 bases, J lost 3 bases, and 7 bases stayed unmatched. The CDR3 nucleotides are TGTGCCAGCAGTGGGTTACTAGCGGGACGCTACGAGCAGTACTTC. Its translation is CASSGLLAGRYEQYF.

The chain combines TRBV6-5 with TRBJ2-1, with TRBD2 matching over 9 bases. The J segment lost 3 bases and the V segment lost 3 bases, leaving 3 bases of the junction unmatched. CDR1 and CDR2 from the germline V gene are MNHEY and SVGAGI. CDR3 length equals 15 residues. CDR3 sequence reads: CASSYSGGVYNEQFF. In DNA form, the CDR3 reads TGTGCCAGCAGTTATAGCGGGGGCGTCTACAATGAGCAGTTCTTC.

Only a few counts were recorded for this clone. V gene TRBV7-2 combines with J gene TRBJ1-2; no firm D call. This CDR3 contains 14 residues. Germline CDR1 is SGHTA and CDR2 is FQGNSA. Deletions cut 0 bases from V and 7 bases from J, with 12 bases between. CDR3: CASSLAQTFSGYTF. The CDR3 nucleotides read TGTGCCAGCAGCTTAGCGCAGACTTTCAGTGGCTACACCTTC.

The chain combines TRBV28 with TRBJ2-1; 12 bases map to TRBD2. V lost 9 bases and J lost 4; bases outside the gene matches: 16. CDR3 size: 18 residues. The germline V gene encodes CDR1 MDHEN and CDR2 SYDVKM. The CDR3 protein is CASSEETSGSWGYNEQFF. CDR3 nucleotide sequence: TGTGCCAGTTCCGAGGAGACTAGCGGGAGTTGGGGATACAATGAGCAGTTCTTC.

CDR3 region: CASRPSGTTYEQYF. For the CDR3, the DNA is TGTGCCAGCAGACCGTCGGGGACAACTTACGAGCAGTACTTC. The rearrangement links TRBV11-2 to TRBJ2-7; D might be TRBD1 (6 bases). Trimming left V 6 bases short and J 4 bases short, with 16 bases between. CDR3 length: 14 amino acids. Germline V gene data show CDR1 as SGHAT and CDR2 as FQNNGV.

The chain links TRBV4-2 to TRBJ1-2, with a tentative D call TRBD1 (6 bases). Germline V gene data show CDR1 as LGHNA and CDR2 as YNFKEQ. The CDR3 totals 14 residues. Deletions cut 5 bases from V and 2 bases from J, with 12 bases between. CDR3 coding DNA: TGTGCCAGCAGCTCCCTTGGGGGCAACTATGGCTACACCTTC. This translates into CASSSLGGNYGYTF.

This clone has a single count. The chain couples TRBV15 to TRBJ1-1, with 7 bases fitting TRBD1. Germline assignment: CDR1 LNHNV and CDR2 YYDKDF (reference sequence). Trimming removed 5 bases from V and 0 bases from J; junction bases left unmatched: 6. The CDR3 consists of 15 residues. The CDR3 region has the DNA TGTGCCACCAGCCCAAGACAGGGAGTGAACACTGAAGCTTTCTTT. Amino acids: CATSPRQGVNTEAFF. The full variable domain, rest sourced from reference TRBV15 and TRBJ1-1, is DAMVIQNPRYQVTQFGKPVTLSCSQTLNHNVMYWYQQKSSQAPKLLFHYYDKDFNNEADTPDNFQSRRPNTSFCFLDIRSPGLGDTAMYLCATSPRQGVNTEAFFGQGTRLTVV.

V and J are TRBV4-3 and TRBJ2-5; D unresolved. The CDR3 runs 12 residues. Trimming stripped 0 bases from V and 5 bases from J, with 4 bases between. Germline V gene sequence: CDR1 LGHNA, CDR2 YSLEER. The CDR3 bases are TGCGCCAGCAGCCAAGACAGTGAGACCCAGTACTTC. It translates to CASSQDSETQYF.

The chain has TRBV15 and TRBJ2-7; a weak D match, TRBD2 (5 bases). This CDR3 is built from 13 residues. Germline CDR1 reads LNHNV; CDR2 reads YYDKDF (reference sequence). V lost 4 bases and J lost 4, with 11 bases in between. For the CDR3, the DNA is TGTGCCACCAGCACTCGGTCGGGGTACGAGCAGTACTTC. It codes for CATSTRSGYEQYF. Based on the CDR3 plus reference TRBV15 and TRBJ2-7, the full variable domain is DAMVIQNPRYQVTQFGKPVTLSCSQTLNHNVMYWYQQKSSQAPKLLFHYYDKDFNNEADTPDNFQSRRPNTSFCFLDIRSPGLGDTAMYLCATSTRSGYEQYFGPGTRLTVT.

This clone was counted once. V and J are TRBV4-3 and TRBJ2-3; D gene unclear. Germline V lookup: CDR1 LGHNA, CDR2 YSLEER. The V end lost 1 base, the J end lost 6 bases, and 14 bases lay between the germline ends. CDR3 size: 15 residues. The CDR3 here is CASSQVSYRWDTQYF. CDR3 sequence (DNA): TGCGCCAGCAGCCAAGTGTCCTATCGGTGGGATACGCAGTATTTT.

The chain carries TRBV2 and TRBJ1-1, with D hard to call. The CDR3 has 11 residues. Germline V gene lookup returns CDR1 SNHLY and CDR2 FYNNEI. V lost 5 bases and J 3 bases, leaving 4 bases between the germline ends. In DNA form, the CDR3 reads TGTGCCAGCAGTCTTCACACTGAAGCTTTCTTT. Protein sequence: CASSLHTEAFF.

This clone was counted between two and nine times. This chain connects TRBV7-6 to TRBJ2-7; the D gene is possibly TRBD2 (6 bases). CDR1 and CDR2 (germline): SGHVS, FNYEAQ. The CDR3 is 14 amino acids. V shed 0 bases and J shed 6 bases, with 12 bases lying between them. CDR3 in DNA: TGTGCCAGCAGCTTAGCCCCTAGCGACTCCGAGCAGTACTTC. It encodes CASSLAPSDSEQYF. Full variable domain (remainder filled in from reference TRBV7-6 and TRBJ2-7): GAGVSQSPRYKVTKRGQDVALRCDPISGHVSLYWYRQALGQGPEFLTYFNYEAQQDKSGLPNDRFSAERPEGSISTLTIQRTEQRDSAMYRCASSLAPSDSEQYFGPGTRLTVT.

The chain carries TRBV19 and TRBJ1-5; 8 bases align to TRBD1. Trimming removed 9 bases from V and 0 bases from J; junction bases left unmatched: 7. This CDR3 has 15 residues. Germline CDR1 LNHDA, CDR2 SQIVND (reference sequence). The CDR3 bases are TGTGCCAGCCTCAACAGGGGGTATAGCAATCAGCCCCAGCATTTT. This translates into CASLNRGYSNQPQHF.

This clone occurred once. This chain's CDR3 is CASSFGTDNNEQFF. The DNA of the CDR3 is TGTGCCAGCAGCTTCGGGACAGATAACAATGAGCAGTTCTTC. The chain joins TRBV7-3 to TRBJ2-1, with 7 bases identical to TRBD1. The CDR3 has 14 amino acids. Looked up from germline, CDR1 is SGHTA and CDR2 is FQGTGA. The V gene end was trimmed by 3 bases and the J gene end by 5 bases; junction bases not matched to a gene: 4.

This sequence joins TRBV5-1 and TRBJ2-5, with 9 bases identical to TRBD1. The J call is doubtful: the DNA matches TRBJ2-7 better. The CDR3 has 14 residues. Germline V lookup: CDR1 SGHRS, CDR2 YFSETQ. The CDR3 region is CASSLQGAPYEQYF. In DNA, the CDR3 is TGCGCCAGCAGCTTACAGGGGGCTCCCTACGAGCAGTACTTC.